A single sample is the source of the 29 T cell receptor beta chains below, sequenced in a study of T cell changes during pregnancy in multiple sclerosis. Using immunoSEQ multiplex PCR, the repertoire was profiled, and TCRdb retains in-frame clones only, with some absent. Here the sample spans approximately 60,000 clones, about 93% being singletons. This sample comprised CD4+ T cells from peripheral blood mononuclear cells, obtained before pregnancy. The source of these receptors is a female donor with multiple sclerosis, enrolled in a pregnancy study.

V and J are TRBV5-4 and TRBJ2-2, with 8 bases identical to TRBD1. The germline V gene encodes CDR1 SGHNT and CDR2 YYREEE (reference sequence). CDR3 length: 15 residues. The trim removed 4 bases at V and 4 bases at J, leaving 6 bases unmatched. The CDR3 nucleotides are TGTGCCAGCAGCCCGAGACAGGGGCCCACCGGGGAGCTGTTTTTT. Its translation: CASSPRQGPTGELFF.

The chain recombines TRBV7-2 with TRBJ2-1; TRBD2 matches at 7 bases. Germline CDR1 reads SGHTA; CDR2 reads FQGNSA. The CDR3 loop spans 16 amino acids. The trim removed 2 bases at V and 6 bases at J, leaving 10 bases unmatched. The CDR3 DNA reads TGTGCCAGCAGCTTACTGGGGCTAGCGGTTTTCAATGAGCAGTTCTTC. It is translated as CASSLLGLAVFNEQFF.

Remarks on this clone: Other DNA sequences within the sample encode an identical CDR3. The V call is TRBV7-2, the J call TRBJ2-7; a possible D gene is TRBD1 (6 bases). The CDR3 is 14 residues long. CDR1 SGHTA and CDR2 FQGNSA come from the germline V gene. The V and J ends lost 1 base and 1 base respectively, with 8 bases between them. Here the CDR3 reads CASSLDQGSYEQYF. In DNA, the CDR3 is TGTGCCAGCAGCTTAGACCAGGGGTCCTACGAGCAGTACTTC.

The chain employs TRBV5-4 and TRBJ1-2, with D unresolved. This CDR3 is 13 amino acids long. Germline V gene data show CDR1 as SGHNT and CDR2 as YYREEE (reference sequence). The V end lost 0 bases, the J end lost 0 bases, and 3 bases lay between the germline ends. CDR3 sequence: CASSLGPNYGYTF. Written as DNA, the CDR3 is TGTGCCAGCAGCTTGGGGCCTAACTATGGCTACACCTTC.

The genes are TRBV15 and TRBJ1-4; 10 bases map to TRBD1. V was clipped by 3 bases and J by 13 bases; unmatched bases: 8. CDR1 is LNHNV, CDR2 YYDKDF, per germline (reference sequence). This CDR3 is built from 14 residues. CDR3 region: CATSSWTGGSGLFF. The CDR3, as DNA: TGTGCCACCAGCAGTTGGACAGGGGGATCGGGACTGTTTTTT.

Written as DNA, the CDR3 is TGTGCCAGCTCGAGTTCGGGACAGGGGGCAGGAGAGACCCAGTACTTC. Translating it yields CASSSSGQGAGETQYF. The chain carries TRBV28 and TRBJ2-5, with 12 bases identical to TRBD1. V lost 8 bases, J lost 4 bases, and 11 bases stayed unmatched. The CDR3 has 16 amino acids. Germline V gene lookup returns CDR1 MDHEN and CDR2 SYDVKM.

The sample holds a few counts of this clone. V and J are TRBV19 and TRBJ2-1, with 10 bases that match TRBD1. Germline V lookup: CDR1 LNHDA, CDR2 SQIVND (reference sequence). CDR3 length: 17 amino acids. V lost 2 bases and J lost 5; bases outside the gene matches: 9. DNA for the CDR3: TGTGCCAGTAGTATAATGCCGACAGGGGGCTACCACAATGAGCAGTTCTTC. Its protein is CASSIMPTGGYHNEQFF.

V usage is TRBV5-4 and J usage is TRBJ2-3, with a possible D match to TRBD1 (5 bases). V dropped 5 bases and J dropped 4 bases, with 17 bases sitting between them. This CDR3 has 15 residues. Germline V gene sequence: CDR1 SGHNT, CDR2 YYREEE (reference sequence). CDR3 nucleotides: TGTGCCAGCAGAAATTTAAGGGTAGGGGCAGATACGCAGTATTTT. This codes for CASRNLRVGADTQYF.

The count of this clone is one. The chain employs TRBV7-2 and TRBJ2-2, with D perhaps TRBD2 (6 bases). Trimming stripped 7 bases from V and 3 bases from J, with 12 bases between. Germline lookup yields CDR1 SGHTA and CDR2 FQGNSA. The CDR3 is 14 amino acids. The CDR3 DNA reads as TGTGCCAGCATAAAGAGGAGGGACACCGGGGAGCTGTTTTTT. Translated, it gives CASIKRRDTGELFF.

The chain is built from TRBV5-1 and TRBJ2-5; 7 bases match TRBD1. Trimming at V came to 4 bases and at J to 3 bases, leaving 6 bases not matched to a gene. The CDR3 length is 14 residues. Per the germline V gene, CDR1 is SGHRS and CDR2 is YFSETQ. CDR3 coding DNA: TGCGCCAGCAGCCCAGGGACAGCTGAAGAGACCCAGTACTTC. Its translation is CASSPGTAEETQYF. Full variable domain (remainder filled in from reference TRBV5-1 and TRBJ2-5): KAGVTQTPRYLIKTRGQQVTLSCSPISGHRSVSWYQQTPGQGLQFLFEYFSETQRNKGNFPGRFSGRQFSNSRSEMNVSTLELGDSALYLCASSPGTAEETQYFGPGTRLLVL.

V usage is TRBV5-4 and J usage is TRBJ1-5; maybe TRBD1 (5 bases). V gave up 4 bases and J gave up 5 bases, with 16 bases separating them. In germline, CDR1 is SGHNT, CDR2 YYREEE (reference sequence). The CDR3 length is 15 residues. The DNA of the CDR3 is TGTGCCAGCAGCCTCGACAGTGCGTCCGATCAGCCCCAGCATTTT. Its translation is CASSLDSASDQPQHF.

The chain recombines TRBV5-5 with TRBJ2-5, with 12 bases that match TRBD2. The CDR3 runs to 16 residues. The V segment lost 3 bases and the J segment 4 bases; nucleotides outside the gene matches: 7. Germline CDR1 reads SGHKS; CDR2 reads YYEKEE (reference sequence). Here the CDR3 DNA reads TGTGCCAGCAGCTCCCTAGCGGGAGGGAAGGGAGAGACCCAGTACTTC. It yields the protein CASSSLAGGKGETQYF.

The chain combines TRBV6-5 with TRBJ2-2; 7 bases line up with TRBD1. The J segment lost 4 bases and the V segment lost 10 bases, leaving 6 bases of the junction unmatched. The CDR3 consists of 13 residues. Germline-derived CDR1 and CDR2 are MNHEY and SVGAGI. CDR3 in DNA: TGTGCCACACGGACAGGAGGCACCGGGGAGCTGTTTTTT. Protein sequence: CATRTGGTGELFF.

The table lists this clone with a count of one. The chain carries TRBV15 and TRBJ2-2; D gene unclear. V was shortened by 3 bases and J by 5 bases, with 10 bases between the two germline ends. Germline lookup yields CDR1 LNHNV and CDR2 YYDKDF (reference sequence). The CDR3 has 14 residues. CDR3 in amino acids: CATSRQKSTGELFF. CDR3 DNA sequence: TGTGCCACCAGCAGGCAGAAAAGTACCGGGGAGCTGTTTTTT.

The table lists this clone with a few counts. CDR3 sequence (DNA): TGTGCCAGCAGTCTGCCGGGACAGGGGGCAGGGGAGCAGTACTTC. This gives the protein CASSLPGQGAGEQYF. J is TRBJ2-7 and V is TRBV6-5; 12 bases align to TRBD1. With V trimmed by 5 bases and J by 7 bases, 9 bases remained unmatched. The CDR3 loop spans 15 amino acids. Germline V gives CDR1 MNHEY, CDR2 SVGAGI.

The CDR3: CASSLVAGATYEQYF. CDR3 DNA: TGTGCCAGCAGCTTAGTTGCGGGGGCGACCTACGAGCAGTACTTC. V and J are TRBV11-2 and TRBJ2-7, with D possibly being TRBD2 (7 bases). Trimming pared 1 base from V and 2 bases from J, leaving 12 bases between. The CDR3 is 15 residues long. The V gene's germline CDR1 is SGHAT and CDR2 FQNNGV.

The genes are TRBV5-1 and TRBJ2-1, with TRBD2 matching over 9 bases. Germline V gives CDR1 SGHRS, CDR2 YFSETQ. The CDR3 sequence is 17 residues long. The V segment lost 0 bases and the J segment 1 base; nucleotides outside the gene matches: 5. The CDR3 DNA reads TGCGCCAGCAGCTTGGCGGGTAGCGGGAGTTCCTACAATGAGCAGTTCTTC. As protein: CASSLAGSGSSYNEQFF. Based on the CDR3 plus reference TRBV5-1 and TRBJ2-1, the full variable domain is KAGVTQTPRYLIKTRGQQVTLSCSPISGHRSVSWYQQTPGQGLQFLFEYFSETQRNKGNFPGRFSGRQFSNSRSEMNVSTLELGDSALYLCASSLAGSGSSYNEQFFGPGTRLTVL.

A few counts support this clone. The chain couples TRBV6-5 to TRBJ2-1; D might be TRBD2 (5 bases). Trimming took 5 bases from V and 10 from J, leaving 12 bases between them. This CDR3 is built from 12 residues. The V gene's germline CDR1 is MNHEY and CDR2 SVGAGI. CDR3 in amino acids: CASSGLALEQFF. In nucleotides, the CDR3 is TGTGCCAGCAGTGGCCTAGCTTTGGAGCAGTTCTTC.

The gene calls are TRBV18 and TRBJ2-7; 10 bases fit TRBD1. This CDR3 region has 15 residues. Germline CDR1 is KGHSH and CDR2 is LQKENI. V lost 6 bases and J lost 2; bases outside the gene matches: 7. The CDR3 DNA reads as TGTGCCAGCTCGCTGGGACAGGGGTTGACCTACGAGCAGTACTTC. Translating it yields CASSLGQGLTYEQYF.

The chain joins TRBV7-2 to TRBJ1-2, with 9 bases that match TRBD1. Germline loops: CDR1 SGHTA, CDR2 FQGNSA. The CDR3 consists of 15 residues. Germline trimming cut 6 bases from V and 8 bases from J; bases unmatched to any gene: 13. CDR3 region: CASSATTQGARGYTF. DNA for the CDR3: TGTGCCAGCAGTGCAACGACACAGGGGGCAAGAGGCTACACCTTC.

The chain carries TRBV5-4 and TRBJ2-3; the match to TRBD2 covers 11 bases. The V gene's germline CDR1 is SGHNT and CDR2 YYREEE (reference sequence). V trimming: 1 base; J trimming: 4 bases; junction bases outside the gene matches: 2. CDR3 length: 15 amino acids. CDR3 amino acids: CASSLTSGRADTQYF. In nucleotides, the CDR3 is TGTGCCAGCAGCTTGACTAGCGGGAGAGCAGATACGCAGTATTTT.

The J gene is TRBJ2-7, the V gene TRBV6-5, with TRBD2 identical over 9 bases. The CDR3 has 14 amino acids. The germline gives CDR1 MNHEY, CDR2 SVGAGI. Trimming cost V 3 bases and J 0 bases; bases outside gene matches: 0. The CDR3 region is CASSYSGSSYEQYF. The CDR3 DNA reads TGTGCCAGCAGTTATAGCGGGAGCTCCTACGAGCAGTACTTC.

This chain joins TRBV7-2 and TRBJ1-2, with TRBD1 matching over 7 bases. The ends lost 6 bases at V and 4 bases at J; junction bases unmatched: 8. Germline CDR1 reads SGHTA; CDR2 reads FQGNSA. This CDR3 has 14 amino acids. In DNA form, the CDR3 reads TGTGCCAGCAGTTCACAGGGGCGCGGCTATGGCTACACCTTC. This codes for CASSSQGRGYGYTF.

This chain joins TRBV28 and TRBJ2-1, with 7 nucleotides matching TRBD2. This CDR3 spans 15 amino acids. V shed 7 bases and J 6 bases; nucleotides not matched to a gene: 12. Germline V gives CDR1 MDHEN, CDR2 SYDVKM. The CDR3 sequence: CASISGTTITNEQFF. Here the CDR3 DNA reads TGTGCCAGCATTTCCGGGACTACTATTACCAATGAGCAGTTCTTC.

This chain joins TRBV9 and TRBJ1-3; 9 bases fit TRBD1. The CDR3 runs 15 residues. With V trimmed by 3 bases and J by 0 bases, 1 base remained unmatched. Germline lookup yields CDR1 SGDLS and CDR2 YYNGEE. CDR3 in amino acids: CASSATGGSGNTIYF. In nucleotides, the CDR3 is TGTGCCAGCAGCGCGACAGGGGGCTCTGGAAACACCATATATTTT.

V is TRBV30 and J is TRBJ2-1, with D tentatively TRBD1 (7 bases). The CDR3 has 15 residues. CDR1 and CDR2 from the germline V gene are GTSNPN and SVGIG (reference sequence). Trimming left V 0 bases short and J 4 bases short, with 13 bases between. The CDR3 DNA follows: TGTGCCTGGAGTGTAGGCGGGACAGCTTACAATGAGCAGTTCTTC. Its translation is CAWSVGGTAYNEQFF.

The chain uses TRBV7-2 and TRBJ2-1; 13 nucleotides agree with TRBD2. CDR1 SGHTA and CDR2 FQGNSA come from the germline V gene. Germline trimming cut 4 bases from V and 6 bases from J; bases unmatched to any gene: 6. The CDR3 loop spans 16 amino acids. CDR3 in DNA: TGTGCCAGCAGCTCGCCAGGACTAGCGGGAGTCAATGAGCAGTTCTTC. It codes for CASSSPGLAGVNEQFF.

The chain couples TRBV6-1 to TRBJ2-7, with D possibly being TRBD2 (6 bases). CDR1 is MNHNS, CDR2 SASEGT, per germline. The CDR3 is 18 amino acids. V dropped 4 bases and J dropped 1 base, with 23 bases sitting between them. This chain's CDR3 is CASSVRGSGTERSYEQYF. CDR3 nucleotides: TGTGCCAGCAGTGTAAGGGGATCTGGGACTGAGAGATCCTACGAGCAGTACTTC.

The rearrangement joins TRBV5-4 to TRBJ2-7, with 11 bases fitting TRBD2. The CDR3 extends over 15 amino acids. Losses at the gene ends were 2 bases for V and 7 bases for J; bases not matched to a gene: 8. The germline gives CDR1 SGHNT, CDR2 YYREEE (reference sequence). The CDR3 region has the DNA TGTGCCAGCAGCTTAGAGGGACTAGCGGAGCGGGAGCAGTACTTC. This encodes CASSLEGLAEREQYF. Looking up the rest from reference TRBV5-4 and TRBJ2-7 gives the full variable domain: ETGVTQSPTHLIKTRGQQVTLRCSSQSGHNTVSWYQQALGQGPQFIFQYYREEENGRGNFPPRFSGLQFPNYSSELNVNALELDDSALYLCASSLEGLAEREQYFGPGTRLTVT.